This TCR beta chain was documented in a study of cytomegalovirus exposure and HLA in healthy donors. V was clipped by 2 bases and J by 2 bases, with 7 bases between them. Germline CDR1 SGHAT, CDR2 FQNNGV. The CDR3 has 14 amino acids. Amplification used 60 Vbeta primers and 13 Jbeta primers. The method was immunoSEQ multiplex PCR; TCRdb's version includes in-frame clones alone and lacks a portion of them. The sample includes about 110,000 clones, 65% to 80% of them seen just once. Sequenced input: PBMCs. The chain uses TRBV11-2 and TRBJ1-3; D unclear. The clonotype originates from a woman in her forties or fifties in good health and CMV-seropositive. The CDR3 nucleotides read TGTGCCAGCAGCTTAAGGAGACCTGGAAACACCATATATTTT. Translating it yields CASSLRRPGNTIYF. The full variable domain, completed using reference TRBV11-2 and TRBJ1-3, is EAGVAQSPRYKIIEKRQSVAFWCNPISGHATLYWYQQILGQGPKLLIQFQNNGVVDDSQLPKDRFSAERLKGVDSTLKIQPAKLEDSAVYLCASSLRRPGNTIYFGEGSWLTVV.